Included here is one T cell receptor (beta chain) sequence, with context. Germline-derived CDR1 and CDR2 are SEHNR and FQNEAQ (reference sequence). V was shortened by 4 bases and J by 4 bases, with 14 bases between the two germline ends. The CDR3 length is 14 residues. Original processing notes: The assay estimated nucleated cells by amplifying reference gene primers. Data came from immunoSEQ multiplex PCR; TCRdb stores just in-frame clones and leaves some out. That table supplies the V and J calls and clone size; D and trimming were determined from the DNA. The sample has some 120,000 clones; approximately 92% are singletons. This entry comes from a study of blood T cell repertoires in COVID-19. Study information: The study drew acute and convalescent COVID-19 samples from the United States, Italy and Spain. In each case, the material was cDNA or gDNA derived from T cells, B-cell-depleted T cells, or PBMCs.

The chain carries TRBV7-9 and TRBJ2-7; D is possibly TRBD2 (6 bases). The specimen sequenced was peripheral blood. This TCR was recovered from a man between 65 and 85 years old with active or convalescent COVID-19. In nucleotides, the CDR3 is TGTGCCAGCAGCTCCTTACCGACTAGTTACGAGCAGTACTTC. Encoded protein: CASSSLPTSYEQYF.